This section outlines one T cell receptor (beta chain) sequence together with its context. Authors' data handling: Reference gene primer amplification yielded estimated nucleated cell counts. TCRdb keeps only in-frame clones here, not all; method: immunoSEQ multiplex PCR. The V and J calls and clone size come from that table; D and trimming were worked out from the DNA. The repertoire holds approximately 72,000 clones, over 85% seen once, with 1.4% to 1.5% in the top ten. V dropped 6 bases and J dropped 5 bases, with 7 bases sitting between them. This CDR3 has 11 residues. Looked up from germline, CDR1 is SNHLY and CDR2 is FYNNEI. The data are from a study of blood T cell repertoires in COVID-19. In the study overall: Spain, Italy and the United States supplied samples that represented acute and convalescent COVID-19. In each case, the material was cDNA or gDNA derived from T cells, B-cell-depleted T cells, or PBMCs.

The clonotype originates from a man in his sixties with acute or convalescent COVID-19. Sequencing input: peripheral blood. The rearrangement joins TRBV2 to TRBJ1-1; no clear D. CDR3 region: CASRLKTEAFF. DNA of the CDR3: TGTGCCAGCAGACTAAAAACTGAAGCTTTCTTT.